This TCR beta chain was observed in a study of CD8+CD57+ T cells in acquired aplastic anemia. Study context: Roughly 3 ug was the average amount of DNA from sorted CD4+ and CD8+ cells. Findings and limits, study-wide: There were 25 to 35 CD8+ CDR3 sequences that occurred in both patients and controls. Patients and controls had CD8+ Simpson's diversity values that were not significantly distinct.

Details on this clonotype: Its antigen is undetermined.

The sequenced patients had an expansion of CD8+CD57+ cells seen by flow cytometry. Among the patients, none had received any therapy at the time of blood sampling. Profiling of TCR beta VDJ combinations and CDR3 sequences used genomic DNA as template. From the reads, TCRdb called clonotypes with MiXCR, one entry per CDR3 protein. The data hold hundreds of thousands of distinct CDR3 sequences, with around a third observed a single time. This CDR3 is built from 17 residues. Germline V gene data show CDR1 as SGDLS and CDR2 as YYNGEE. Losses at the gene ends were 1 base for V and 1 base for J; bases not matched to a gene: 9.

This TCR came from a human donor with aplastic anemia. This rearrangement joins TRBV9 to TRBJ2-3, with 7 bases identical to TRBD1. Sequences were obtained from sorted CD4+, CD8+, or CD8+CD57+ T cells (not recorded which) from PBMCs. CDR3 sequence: CASSVSTGARGTDTQYF. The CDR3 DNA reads TGTGCCAGCAGCGTATCTACAGGGGCCCGCGGCACAGATACGCAGTATTTT.